This TCR beta chain emerged from a study of a mutant IDH1 vaccine in newly diagnosed glioma. TCRdb keeps only in-frame clones here, not all; method: immunoSEQ multiplex PCR. Found here are approximately 37,000 clones, approximately 76% of them singletons; the top ten hold 5.3%. V was pared by 5 bases and J by 5 bases, with 14 bases between. CDR1 is SGHTA, CDR2 FQGTGA, per germline. The CDR3 loop spans 14 amino acids. Notes on the study in general: Pseudoprogression appears to have had no connection to changes in top peripheral T cell clonotypes.

Time point: week 23, last vaccination. In the vaccine, a single dose held 300 ug of the mutant IDH1 20-mer peptide, along with topical imiquimod. Note on this clone: The antigen is unknown.

The J gene is TRBJ2-3, the V gene TRBV7-3; possibly TRBD1 or TRBD2 for D (6 bases each). The receptor was isolated from a man in his forties or fifties with glioma. The sample here was PBMCs, taken from a glioma patient whose treatment included an IDH1 peptide vaccine. DNA for the CDR3: TGTGCCAGCAGCCTCCAAGGGGGGTTAGATACGCAGTATTTT. Translation gives CASSLQGGLDTQYF.